These 24 T cell receptor beta chains were all obtained from the same sample, sequenced in a study of cytomegalovirus exposure and HLA in healthy donors. PCR amplification relied on 60 Vbeta primers (plus 13 Jbeta primers). Profiled with immunoSEQ multiplex PCR; TCRdb holds only in-frame clones, not every one. This sample has 85,000 to 100,000 clones, with 50% to 80% found just once. The sequenced sample was PBMCs. These receptors were obtained from a man aged 55 to 70 in good health and CMV-seronegative.

The chain is built from TRBV7-9 and TRBJ2-3, with 10 bases lining up with TRBD2. After removal of 4 bases from V and 6 bases from J, the junction contained 13 bases not matched to a gene. Per the germline V gene, CDR1 is SEHNR and CDR2 is FQNEAQ (reference sequence). The CDR3 sequence is 17 residues long. The DNA of the CDR3 is TGTGCCAGCAGCTCCCCGGTGGCTAGCGGGGGATCCGATACGCAGTATTTT. This sequence encodes CASSSPVASGGSDTQYF.

The V call is TRBV18, the J call TRBJ2-1; maybe TRBD1 (6 bases). Germline lookup yields CDR1 KGHSH and CDR2 LQKENI. This CDR3 has 15 residues. The germline V and J ends were trimmed by 6 bases and 3 bases, with 15 bases remaining between them. The CDR3 is CASSPGTGFYNEQFF. The CDR3 nucleotides read TGTGCCAGCTCCCCCGGAACAGGGTTCTACAATGAGCAGTTCTTC.

This clone was seen a few times. The genes are TRBV7-2 and TRBJ2-5; a possible D gene is TRBD2 (7 bases). The CDR3 sequence is 16 residues long. The germline V and J ends were trimmed by 4 bases and 5 bases, with 20 bases remaining between them. The germline V gene has CDR1 SGHTA and CDR2 FQGNSA. Written as DNA, the CDR3 is TGTGCCAGCAGCTCAGCGATACAGGGACTAACGGAGACCCAGTACTTC. Translated, it gives CASSSAIQGLTETQYF. The full variable domain, completed using reference TRBV7-2 and TRBJ2-5, is GAGVSQSPSNKVTEKGKDVELRCDPISGHTALYWYRQSLGQGLEFLIYFQGNSAPDKSGLPSDRFSAERTGGSVSTLTIQRTQQEDSAVYLCASSSAIQGLTETQYFGPGTRLLVL.

The chain recombines TRBV2 with TRBJ2-2; 10 bases are shared with TRBD1. CDR3 length: 14 amino acids. CDR1 SNHLY and CDR2 FYNNEI come from the germline V gene. The V segment lost 8 bases and the J segment 4 bases; nucleotides outside the gene matches: 4. CDR3 nucleotides: TGTGCCAGCTCCGGGACAGGGGTCACCGGGGAGCTGTTTTTT. Translated: CASSGTGVTGELFF.

The gene calls are TRBV9 and TRBJ2-3; 8 bases align to TRBD2. V lost 0 bases, J lost 5 bases, and 5 bases stayed unmatched. The CDR3 totals 15 residues. Germline CDR1 and CDR2: SGDLS and YYNGEE. The CDR3 DNA is TGTGCCAGCAGCGTAGCGGGAGGGCAAGGAGATACGCAGTATTTT. Its protein is CASSVAGGQGDTQYF.

This chain uses TRBV6-5 with TRBJ2-1, with D perhaps TRBD2 (5 bases). Germline V CDR1 and CDR2: MNHEY, SVGAGI. This CDR3 has 12 residues. Trimming removed 8 bases at V and 7 bases at J, with 12 bases between. CDR3 loop: CASQRQTNEQFF. The CDR3 coding sequence is TGTGCCAGCCAGCGGCAGACAAATGAGCAGTTCTTC.

The chain employs TRBV6-1 and TRBJ1-1; 7 bases agree with TRBD1. Germline trimming cut 7 bases from V and 4 bases from J; bases unmatched to any gene: 3. The CDR3 sequence is 12 residues long. Germline CDR1 MNHNS, CDR2 SASEGT. CDR3 coding DNA: TGTGCCAGCAAAAGGGGGCCCACTGAAGCTTTCTTT. Protein: CASKRGPTEAFF.

This sequence joins TRBV7-7 and TRBJ2-5, with 7 positions matching TRBD1. The trim removed 5 bases at V and 5 bases at J, leaving 5 bases unmatched. Germline V gives CDR1 SSHAT, CDR2 FNYEAQ (reference sequence). This CDR3 has 13 amino acids. CDR3 in amino acids: CASSTRGQETQYF. CDR3 DNA: TGTGCCAGCAGCACAAGGGGGCAGGAGACCCAGTACTTC.

In its sample, this clone ranks as medium-sized. The CDR3 spells CASSSTRGPIAEKLFF. CDR3 DNA sequence: TGTGCCAGCAGCTCCACCAGGGGTCCGATCGCTGAAAAACTGTTTTTT. V gene TRBV7-9 combines with J gene TRBJ1-4, with TRBD1 as a possible D gene (6 bases). V shed 4 bases and J shed 7 bases, with 19 bases lying between them. Germline assignment: CDR1 SEHNR and CDR2 FQNEAQ (reference sequence). This CDR3 has 16 residues.

The rearrangement joins TRBV18 to TRBJ1-1, with D tentatively TRBD1 (5 bases). Trimming shortened V by 2 bases and J by 5 bases, and 15 bases separated the two germline ends. The CDR3 has 15 residues. Germline V gene lookup returns CDR1 KGHSH and CDR2 LQKENI. The CDR3 protein is CASSPYVGGFTEAFF. CDR3 coding DNA: TGTGCCAGCTCACCATACGTGGGGGGTTTTACTGAAGCTTTCTTT.

This chain links TRBV18 with TRBJ1-3; D gene unclear. The CDR3 is 16 amino acids. In germline, CDR1 is KGHSH, CDR2 LQKENI. V was cut by 0 bases and J by 0 bases, with 9 bases left in between. CDR3 in DNA: TGTGCCAGCTCACCACCGCTGTCGAGCTCTGGAAACACCATATATTTT. It specifies CASSPPLSSSGNTIYF.

The genes are TRBV4-1 and TRBJ2-2; 7 nucleotides line up with TRBD1. The germline V gene encodes CDR1 MGHRA and CDR2 YSYEKL. The trim removed 0 bases at V and 0 bases at J, leaving 7 bases unmatched. This CDR3 has 18 residues. CDR3 in DNA: TGCGCCAGCAGCCAAGAGACAGGGACCTTCGCGAACACCGGGGAGCTGTTTTTT. Encoded protein: CASSQETGTFANTGELFF.

The rearrangement joins TRBV10-2 to TRBJ2-3; 7 positions match TRBD1. Germline-derived CDR1 and CDR2 are WSHSY and SAAADI. The CDR3 is 13 amino acids. The V segment lost 6 bases and the J segment 3 bases; nucleotides outside the gene matches: 3. In DNA form, the CDR3 reads TGCGCCAGCAGAGGACAGGTAACAGATACGCAGTATTTT. It codes for CASRGQVTDTQYF.

This chain joins TRBV9 and TRBJ1-3; no definite D call. This CDR3 has 11 amino acids. Trimming shortened V by 1 base and J by 10 bases, and 6 bases separated the two germline ends. Germline V CDR1 and CDR2: SGDLS, YYNGEE. The CDR3 here is CASSVPVTIYF. The CDR3 DNA is TGTGCCAGCAGCGTACCGGTAACCATATATTTT.

Regarding this clone: One end of the junction does not line up with germline, which may come from a read error. This chain uses TRBV7-7 with TRBJ2-5, with 7 bases aligning to TRBD1. Germline CDR1 and CDR2: SSHAT and FNYEAQ (reference sequence). The CDR3 runs to 17 residues. The CDR3 DNA reads as TGTGCTAGCAGCCAAGCGAAGTGGCAGGGGGTTAGAGAGACCCAGTACTTC. It yields the protein CASSQAKWQGVRETQYF.

The chain joins TRBV7-9 to TRBJ1-1; 10 positions match TRBD1. Per germline, CDR1 SEHNR and CDR2 FQNEAQ (reference sequence). This CDR3 region has 14 residues. The trim removed 5 bases at V and 5 bases at J, leaving 5 bases unmatched. CDR3 protein: CASSLGTGVTEAFF. In DNA form, the CDR3 reads TGTGCCAGCAGCCTAGGGACAGGGGTAACTGAAGCTTTCTTT.

J is TRBJ2-3 and V is TRBV12-5; possibly TRBD2 for D (6 bases). CDR3 length: 16 amino acids. The germline V gene has CDR1 LGHNT and CDR2 FRNRAP. The V and J ends lost 6 bases and 4 bases respectively, with 20 bases between them. CDR3 residues: CASGHGGGGVADTQYF. The CDR3 nucleotides read TGTGCTAGTGGCCACGGAGGCGGCGGGGTAGCAGATACGCAGTATTTT.

The chain recombines TRBV28 with TRBJ1-3; 7 positions agree with TRBD1. In germline, CDR1 is MDHEN, CDR2 SYDVKM. This CDR3 contains 15 residues. The V and J ends lost 6 bases and 1 base, in that order; junction bases with no gene match: 6. The CDR3 protein is CASSLTGQSGNTIYF. In nucleotides, the CDR3 is TGTGCCAGCAGCCTGACAGGGCAGTCTGGAAACACCATATATTTT.

This rearrangement joins TRBV5-1 to TRBJ2-7; 7 nucleotides agree with TRBD1. CDR1 is SGHRS, CDR2 YFSETQ, per germline. J gave up 7 bases and V 1 base, and 11 bases lay outside the gene matches. The CDR3 sequence is 15 residues long. The CDR3: CASSLSETGLGEQYF. In DNA, the CDR3 is TGCGCCAGCAGCTTGTCAGAGACAGGGCTAGGAGAGCAGTACTTC.

In its sample, this clone was seen a few times. The genes are TRBV7-9 and TRBJ2-1; 16 bases match TRBD2. The CDR3 is 16 amino acids. Per germline, CDR1 SEHNR and CDR2 FQNEAQ (reference sequence). The J segment lost 16 bases and the V segment lost 5 bases, leaving 14 bases of the junction unmatched. This chain's CDR3 is CASSRTPGLAGGPLFF. CDR3 sequence (DNA): TGTGCCAGCAGCCGGACACCGGGACTAGCGGGAGGGCCGTTATTCTTC.

The V call is TRBV19, the J call TRBJ2-2; no firm D call. V lost 7 bases and J 0 bases, leaving 9 bases between the germline ends. Germline values: CDR1 LNHDA, CDR2 SQIVND (reference sequence). The CDR3 loop spans 14 amino acids. The CDR3 DNA follows: TGTGCCAGTACCGACGGAGCGAACACCGGGGAGCTGTTTTTT. This codes for CASTDGANTGELFF.

The gene calls are TRBV6-1 and TRBJ1-6; D may be TRBD1 (5 bases). This CDR3 has 17 amino acids. Trimming removed 3 bases from V and 1 base from J, with 13 bases in between. CDR1 and CDR2 from the germline V gene are MNHNS and SASEGT. The CDR3 here is CASSEHRSGSYNSPLHF. DNA of the CDR3: TGTGCCAGCAGTGAGCACAGGTCAGGGTCCTATAATTCACCCCTCCACTTT.

This chain links TRBV7-3 with TRBJ1-2; 10 bases match TRBD1. CDR1 is SGHTA, CDR2 FQGTGA, per germline. The CDR3 is 13 amino acids. Unmatched junction bases numbered 3, after V lost 4 bases and J lost 7 bases. For the CDR3, the DNA is TGTGCCAGCAGCTACGGACAGGGGGTTGGCTACACCTTC. Protein product: CASSYGQGVGYTF.

This clone was detected only a few times. The V and J genes are TRBV5-1 and TRBJ2-6, with D maybe TRBD1 (5 bases). The V gene's germline CDR1 is SGHRS and CDR2 YFSETQ. The CDR3 sequence is 16 residues long. V lost 4 bases, J lost 1 base, and 12 bases lay in between. CDR3 residues: CASSETAGSGANVLTF. The CDR3 region has the DNA TGCGCCAGCAGCGAAACAGCAGGGTCTGGGGCCAACGTCCTGACTTTC. The full variable domain, with the rest looked up from reference TRBV5-1 and TRBJ2-6, is KAGVTQTPRYLIKTRGQQVTLSCSPISGHRSVSWYQQTPGQGLQFLFEYFSETQRNKGNFPGRFSGRQFSNSRSEMNVSTLELGDSALYLCASSETAGSGANVLTFGAGSRLTVL.